This is a list of T cell receptor beta chains from one sample in a study of T-cell reconstitution after alpha-beta-depleted transplantation in children. TCRdb re-called the PCR reads with MiXCR, one entry per CDR3 protein. The data contain around 600,000 distinct CDR3 sequences, about 10% of them singletons. Material: PBMCs from the stem cell graft donor, obtained from the stem cell graft. These receptors all come from a human donor who donated a stem cell graft to a child with acute myeloid leukemia. Both conserved end residues are trimmed from each CDR3. A D gene is named only where the DNA matches it firmly.

>-|TRBV7-9|TRBJ2-7
ASGERDTFPYEQY
>-|TRBV10-1|TRBJ2-7
ASSVPVTSTSYEQY
>-|TRBV7-9|TRBJ1-4
ASSLAQAANEKLF
>-|TRBV9|TRBJ2-2
ASSVWGRNTGELF
>-|TRBV12-3/TRBV12-4|TRBJ2-7
ASSFLRRGQY
>-|TRBV7-2|TRBJ2-7
ASSRTAVTYEQY
>-|TRBV20-1|TRBJ2-1
SAPNRLGHNEQF
>TRBD2|TRBV19|TRBJ2-2
ASSLSLAANSGELF
>TRBD2|TRBV2|TRBJ2-7
ASSEAERERDEQY
>TRBD1|TRBV5-6|TRBJ1-2
ASSWGQSGDGYT
>-|TRBV7-3|TRBJ2-2
ASSSKGGRTGELF
>TRBD2|TRBV6-2/TRBV6-3|TRBJ2-1
ASSQPLAGVLNEQF
>-|TRBV20-1|TRBJ2-5
SASNELSKQGETQY
>TRBD2|TRBV3-1|TRBJ2-3
ASSQAAGGPTDTQY
>-|TRBV29-1|TRBJ1-3
SALGLSIVSYSGNTIY
>TRBD1|TRBV29-1|TRBJ2-6
SVEDRWQGAFLGANVLT
>-|TRBV28|TRBJ1-2
ASSNTIYGYT
>TRBD1|TRBV10-3|TRBJ1-5
AISQTGDSNQPQH
>TRBD1|TRBV5-6|TRBJ2-7
ASSLGTGVGEQY
>TRBD1|TRBV5-6|TRBJ1-5
ASSSNDRGNQPQH
>-|TRBV24-1|TRBJ1-1
ATSASQGSAF
>-|TRBV20-1|TRBJ2-2
SARDLGRANTGELF
>TRBD1|TRBV24-1|TRBJ1-2
ATSFGQGALIDGYT
>TRBD2|TRBV20-1|TRBJ2-3
SFMTSGGFTDTQY
>-|TRBV11-2|TRBJ1-1
ASSLDLGVLSTEAF
>-|TRBV28|TRBJ2-2
ASGQNTGELF
>TRBD2|TRBV28|TRBJ2-7
ASSPKGGQGSSGGPSSYEQY
>TRBD2|TRBV6-2/TRBV6-3|TRBJ2-1
ASSNGRSGSGTYNEQF
>-|TRBV9|TRBJ2-1
ASSPIVGFLEQF
>-|TRBV27|TRBJ2-7
ASSFDRNYEQY
>-|TRBV4-1|TRBJ1-5
ASSQVNGGHQPQH
>-|TRBV7-2|TRBJ2-4
ASSLGERQNIQY
>-|TRBV12-3/TRBV12-4|TRBJ1-6
ASSPVRTANSPLH
>-|TRBV18|TRBJ2-7
ASSQTAYYEQY
>TRBD2|TRBV30|TRBJ2-1
AWRTSGNPEQF